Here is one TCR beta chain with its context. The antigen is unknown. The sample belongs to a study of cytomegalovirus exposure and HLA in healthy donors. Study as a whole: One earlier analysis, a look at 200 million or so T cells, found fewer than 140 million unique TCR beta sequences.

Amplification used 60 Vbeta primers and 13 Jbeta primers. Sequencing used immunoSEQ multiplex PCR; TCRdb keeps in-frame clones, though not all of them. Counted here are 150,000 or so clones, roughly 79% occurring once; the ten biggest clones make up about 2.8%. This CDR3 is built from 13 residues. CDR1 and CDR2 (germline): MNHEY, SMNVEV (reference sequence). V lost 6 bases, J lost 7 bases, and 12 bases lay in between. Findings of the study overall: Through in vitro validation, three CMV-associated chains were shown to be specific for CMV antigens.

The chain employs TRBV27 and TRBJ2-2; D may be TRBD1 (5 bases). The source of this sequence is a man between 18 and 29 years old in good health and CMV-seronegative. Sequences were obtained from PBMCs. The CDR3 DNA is TGTGCCAGCAGACAATCAGGGTTCGGGGAGCTGTTTTTT. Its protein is CASRQSGFGELFF.